This T cell receptor (beta chain) is drawn from a study of molecular identifiers for immune sequencing clone quantification. Study at large: Replicate experiments took RNA from approximately 22,000 or 94,000 naive CD8 cells, divided it five ways and sequenced four.

This clonotype came up once. At one of its ends the junction is not consistent with the germline gene, which may arise from a read error. TCRdb recomputed calls from the PCR reads with MiXCR, one row per CDR3 protein. Of under 650,000 distinct CDR3 sequences in the sample, approximately 20% are singletons; the top ten hold about 0.9%. Naive CD8 T cells underwent sorting with the CD8+CD4-CCR7+CD45RA+ definition. The CDR3 runs to 18 residues. Per the germline V gene, CDR1 is MGHRA and CDR2 is YSYEKL. This sequence joins TRBV4-1 and TRBJ2-5; TRBD2 agrees at 9 bases. Sequencing input: naive CD8+ T cells from blood, with Jurkat cell RNA spiked in. The sample's subset: FACS-sorted CD8+CD4-CCR7+CD45RA+ naive T cells. The TCR was taken from a human donor in good health. Some libraries in this study had Jurkat cell RNA spiked in. CDR3 amino acids: CASSPSVGQRGAQEAQYF. The CDR3, as DNA: TGCGCCAGCAGCCCCTCCGTGGGTCAGCGGGGGGCCCAAGAGGCCCAGTACTTC.